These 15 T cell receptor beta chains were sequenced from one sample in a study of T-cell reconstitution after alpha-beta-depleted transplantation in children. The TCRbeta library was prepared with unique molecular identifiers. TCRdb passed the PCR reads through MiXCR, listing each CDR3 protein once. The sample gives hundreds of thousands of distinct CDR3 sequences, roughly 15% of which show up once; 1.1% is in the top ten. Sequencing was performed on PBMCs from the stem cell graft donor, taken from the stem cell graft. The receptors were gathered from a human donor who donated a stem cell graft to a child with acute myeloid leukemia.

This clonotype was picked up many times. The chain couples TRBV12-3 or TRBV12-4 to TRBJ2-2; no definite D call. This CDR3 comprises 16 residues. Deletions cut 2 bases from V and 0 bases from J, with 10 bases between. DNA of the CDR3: TGTGCCAGCAGTTTAAACTCGGAACCGAACACCGGGGAGCTGTTTTTT. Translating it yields CASSLNSEPNTGELFF.

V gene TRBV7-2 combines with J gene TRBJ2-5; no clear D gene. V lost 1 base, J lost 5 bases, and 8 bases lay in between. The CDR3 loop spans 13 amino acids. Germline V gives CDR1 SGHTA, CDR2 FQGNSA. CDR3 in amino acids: CASSLVLTETQYF. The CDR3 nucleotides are TGTGCCAGCAGCTTAGTGTTAACGGAGACCCAGTACTTC.

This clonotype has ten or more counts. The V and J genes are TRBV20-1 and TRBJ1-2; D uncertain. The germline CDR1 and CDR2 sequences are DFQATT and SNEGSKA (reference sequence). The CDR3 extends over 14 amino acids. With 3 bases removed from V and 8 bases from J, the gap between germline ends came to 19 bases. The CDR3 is CSASAGILRGGYTF. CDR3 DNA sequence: TGCAGTGCTAGCGCCGGGATTCTCCGGGGAGGCTACACCTTC.

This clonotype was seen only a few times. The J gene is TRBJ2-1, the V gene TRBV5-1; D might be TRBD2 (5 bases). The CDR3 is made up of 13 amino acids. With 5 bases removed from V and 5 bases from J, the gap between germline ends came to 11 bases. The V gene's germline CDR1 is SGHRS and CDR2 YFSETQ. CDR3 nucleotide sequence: TGCGCCAGCAGGACCGCGACTAACAATGAGCAGTTCTTC. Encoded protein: CASRTATNNEQFF.

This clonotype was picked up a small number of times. Here the CDR3 reads CAISDGVSTDTQYF. The CDR3 nucleotides read TGTGCCATCAGTGACGGGGTTAGCACAGATACGCAGTATTTT. The V and J genes are TRBV10-3 and TRBJ2-3; TRBD2 might be the D (5 bases). This CDR3 contains 14 residues. Trimming shortened V by 3 bases and J by 0 bases, and 7 bases separated the two germline ends. CDR1 and CDR2 from the germline V gene are ENHRY and SYGVKD.

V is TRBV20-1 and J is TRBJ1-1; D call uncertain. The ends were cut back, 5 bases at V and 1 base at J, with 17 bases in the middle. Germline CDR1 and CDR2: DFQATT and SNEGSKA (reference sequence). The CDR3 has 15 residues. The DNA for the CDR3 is TGCAGTGCTTACACGACCCTAACATCGAACACTGAAGCTTTCTTT. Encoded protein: CSAYTTLTSNTEAFF.

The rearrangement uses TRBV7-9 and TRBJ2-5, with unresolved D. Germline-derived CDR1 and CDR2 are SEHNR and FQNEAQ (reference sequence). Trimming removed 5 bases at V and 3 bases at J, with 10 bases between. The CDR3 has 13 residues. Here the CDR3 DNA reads TGTGCCAGCAGCCTAAGGACCGAAGAGACCCAGTACTTC. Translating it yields CASSLRTEETQYF. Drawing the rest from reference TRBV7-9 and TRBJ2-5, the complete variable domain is DTGVSQNPRHKITKRGQNVTFRCDPISEHNRLYWYRQTLGQGPEFLTYFQNEAQLEKSRLLSDRFSAERPKGSFSTLEIQRTEQGDSAMYLCASSLRTEETQYFGPGTRLLVL.

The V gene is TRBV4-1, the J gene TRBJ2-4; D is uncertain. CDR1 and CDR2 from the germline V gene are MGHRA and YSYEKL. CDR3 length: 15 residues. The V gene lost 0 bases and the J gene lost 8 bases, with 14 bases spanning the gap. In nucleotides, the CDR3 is TGCGCCAGCAGCCAAGATAGGGAAGGAGTATACATTCAGTACTTC. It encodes CASSQDREGVYIQYF.

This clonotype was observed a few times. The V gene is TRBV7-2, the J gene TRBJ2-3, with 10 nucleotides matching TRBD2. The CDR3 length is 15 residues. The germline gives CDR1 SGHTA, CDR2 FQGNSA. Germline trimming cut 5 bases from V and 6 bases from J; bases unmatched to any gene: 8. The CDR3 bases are TGTGCCAGCAGCGCCGAGCGGGGGGGGTTTGATACGCAGTATTTT. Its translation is CASSAERGGFDTQYF.

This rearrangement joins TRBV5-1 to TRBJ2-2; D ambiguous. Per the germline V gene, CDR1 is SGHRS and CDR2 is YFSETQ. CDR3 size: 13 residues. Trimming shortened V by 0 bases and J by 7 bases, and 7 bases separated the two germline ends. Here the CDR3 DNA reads TGCGCCAGCAGCTTGGTATCGGACGGGGAGCTGTTTTTT. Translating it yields CASSLVSDGELFF.

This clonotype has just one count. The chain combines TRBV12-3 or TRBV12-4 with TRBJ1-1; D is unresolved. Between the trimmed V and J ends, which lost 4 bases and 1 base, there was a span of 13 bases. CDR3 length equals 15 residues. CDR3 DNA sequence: TGTGCCAGCAGTTGGGCCCCACCAGAGAACACTGAAGCTTTCTTT. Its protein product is CASSWAPPENTEAFF.

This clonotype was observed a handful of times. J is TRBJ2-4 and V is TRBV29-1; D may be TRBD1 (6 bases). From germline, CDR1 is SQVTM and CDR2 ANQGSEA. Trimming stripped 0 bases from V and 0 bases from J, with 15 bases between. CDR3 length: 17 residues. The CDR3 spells CSVEDRQGKLAKNIQYF. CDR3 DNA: TGCAGCGTTGAAGATCGGCAGGGGAAACTAGCCAAAAACATTCAGTACTTC. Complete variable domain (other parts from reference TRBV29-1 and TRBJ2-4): SAVISQKPSRDICQRGTSLTIQCQVDSQVTMMFWYRQQPGQSLTLIATANQGSEATYESGFVIDKFPISRPNLTFSTLTVSNMSPEDSSIYLCSVEDRQGKLAKNIQYFGAGTRLSVL.

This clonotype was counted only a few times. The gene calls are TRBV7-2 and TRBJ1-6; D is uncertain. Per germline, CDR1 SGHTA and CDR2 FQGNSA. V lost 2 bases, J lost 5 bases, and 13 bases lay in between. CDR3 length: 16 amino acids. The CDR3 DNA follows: TGTGCCAGCAGCTTACGGGCGGGGAGGAATAATTCACCCCTCCACTTT. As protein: CASSLRAGRNNSPLHF.

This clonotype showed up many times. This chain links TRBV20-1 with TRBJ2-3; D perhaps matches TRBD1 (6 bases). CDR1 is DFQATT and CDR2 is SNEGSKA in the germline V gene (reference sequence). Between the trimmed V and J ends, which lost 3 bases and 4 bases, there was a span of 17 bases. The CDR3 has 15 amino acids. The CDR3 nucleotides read TGCAGTGCTAGTCACTCAGGGGTTCTAGCAGATACGCAGTATTTT. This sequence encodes CSASHSGVLADTQYF.

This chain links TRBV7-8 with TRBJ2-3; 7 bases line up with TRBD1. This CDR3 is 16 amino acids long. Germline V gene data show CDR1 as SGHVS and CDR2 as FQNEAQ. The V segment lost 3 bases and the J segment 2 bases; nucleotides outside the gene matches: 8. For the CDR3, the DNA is TGTGCCAGCAGCTTTGGGGCAGGGGGATTCACAGATACGCAGTATTTT. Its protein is CASSFGAGGFTDTQYF.